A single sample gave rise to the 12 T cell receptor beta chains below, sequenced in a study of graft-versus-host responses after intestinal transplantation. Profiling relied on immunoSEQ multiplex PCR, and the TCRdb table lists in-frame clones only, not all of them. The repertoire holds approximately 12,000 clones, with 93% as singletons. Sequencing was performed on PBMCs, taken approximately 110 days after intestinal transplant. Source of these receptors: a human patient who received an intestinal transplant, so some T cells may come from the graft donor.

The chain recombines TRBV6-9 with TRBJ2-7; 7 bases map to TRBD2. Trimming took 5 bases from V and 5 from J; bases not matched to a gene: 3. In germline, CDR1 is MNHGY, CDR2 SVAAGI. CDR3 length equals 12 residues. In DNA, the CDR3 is TGTGCCAGCAGTGAGGGGAGGGACGAGCAGTACTTC. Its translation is CASSEGRDEQYF.

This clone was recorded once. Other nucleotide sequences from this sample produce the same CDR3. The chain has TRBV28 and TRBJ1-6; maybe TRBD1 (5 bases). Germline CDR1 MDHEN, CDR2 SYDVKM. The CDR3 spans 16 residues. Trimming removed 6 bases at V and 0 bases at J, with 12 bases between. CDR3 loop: CASRKGVSSYNSPLHF. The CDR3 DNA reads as TGTGCCAGCAGGAAAGGGGTGAGCTCCTATAATTCACCCCTCCACTTT.

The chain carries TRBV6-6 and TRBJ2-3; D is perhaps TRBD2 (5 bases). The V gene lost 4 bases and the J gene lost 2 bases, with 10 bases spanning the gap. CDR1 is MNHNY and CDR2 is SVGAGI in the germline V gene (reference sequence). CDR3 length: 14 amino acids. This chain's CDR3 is CASSFPADTDTQYF. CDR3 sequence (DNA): TGTGCCAGCAGTTTCCCAGCGGACACAGATACGCAGTATTTT.

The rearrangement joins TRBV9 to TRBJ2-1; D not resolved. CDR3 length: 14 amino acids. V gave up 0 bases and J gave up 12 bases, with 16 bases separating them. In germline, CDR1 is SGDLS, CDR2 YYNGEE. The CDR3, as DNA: TGTGCCAGCAGCGTAGGTGGAGATCCTGCGACGCAGTTCTTC. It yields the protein CASSVGGDPATQFF.

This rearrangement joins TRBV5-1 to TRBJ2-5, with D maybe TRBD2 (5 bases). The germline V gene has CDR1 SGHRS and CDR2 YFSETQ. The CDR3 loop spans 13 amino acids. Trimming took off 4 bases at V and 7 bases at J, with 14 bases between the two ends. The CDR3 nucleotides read TGCGCCAGCAGCGCGGAGGAGTTTGGGACCCAGTACTTC. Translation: CASSAEEFGTQYF.

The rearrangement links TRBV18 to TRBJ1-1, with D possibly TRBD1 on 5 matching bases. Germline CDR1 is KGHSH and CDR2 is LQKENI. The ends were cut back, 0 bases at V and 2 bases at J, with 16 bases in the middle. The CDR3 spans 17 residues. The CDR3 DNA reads TGTGCCAGCTCACCACCCCCGGGGGTTCATCTCAACACTGAAGCTTTCTTT. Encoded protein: CASSPPPGVHLNTEAFF.

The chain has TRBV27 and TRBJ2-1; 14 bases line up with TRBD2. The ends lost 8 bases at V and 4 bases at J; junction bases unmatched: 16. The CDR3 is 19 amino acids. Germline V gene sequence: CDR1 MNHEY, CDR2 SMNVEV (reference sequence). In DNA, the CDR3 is TGTGCCAGCCGGACAAGGGGTGGGACTAGCGGGAGTGGGTACAATGAGCAGTTCTTC. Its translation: CASRTRGGTSGSGYNEQFF.

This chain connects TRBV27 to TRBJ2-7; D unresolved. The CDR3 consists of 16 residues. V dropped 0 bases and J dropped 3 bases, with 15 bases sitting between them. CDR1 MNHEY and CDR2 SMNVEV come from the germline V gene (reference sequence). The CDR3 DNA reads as TGTGCCAGCAGTTTATCGATCCAAACGCGTGTCTACGAGCAGTACTTC. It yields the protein CASSLSIQTRVYEQYF.

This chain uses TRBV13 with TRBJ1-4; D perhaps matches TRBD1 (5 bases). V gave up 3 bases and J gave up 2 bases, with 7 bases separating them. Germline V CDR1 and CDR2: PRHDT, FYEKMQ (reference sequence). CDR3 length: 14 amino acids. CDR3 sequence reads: CASSFGGTNEKLFF. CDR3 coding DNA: TGTGCCAGCAGCTTTGGGGGGACTAATGAAAAACTGTTTTTT. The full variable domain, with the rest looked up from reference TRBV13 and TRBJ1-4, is AAGVIQSPRHLIKEKRETATLKCYPIPRHDTVYWYQQGPGQDPQFLISFYEKMQSDKGSIPDRFSAQQFSDYHSELNMSSLELGDSALYFCASSFGGTNEKLFFGSGTQLSVL.

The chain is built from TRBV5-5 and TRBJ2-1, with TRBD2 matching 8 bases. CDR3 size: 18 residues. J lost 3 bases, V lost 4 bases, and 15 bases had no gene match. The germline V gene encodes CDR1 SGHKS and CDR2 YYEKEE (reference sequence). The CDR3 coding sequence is TGTGCCAGCAGCCCCCCGGGAGGGCGGTCTTTAGGCTACAATGAGCAGTTCTTC. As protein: CASSPPGGRSLGYNEQFF.

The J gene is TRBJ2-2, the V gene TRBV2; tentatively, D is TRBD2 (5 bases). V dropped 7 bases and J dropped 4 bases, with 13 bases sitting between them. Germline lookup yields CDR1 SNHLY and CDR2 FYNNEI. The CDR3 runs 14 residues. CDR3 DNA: TGTGCCAGCATTCGGGCAGGAGGCACCGGGGAGCTGTTTTTT. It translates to CASIRAGGTGELFF.

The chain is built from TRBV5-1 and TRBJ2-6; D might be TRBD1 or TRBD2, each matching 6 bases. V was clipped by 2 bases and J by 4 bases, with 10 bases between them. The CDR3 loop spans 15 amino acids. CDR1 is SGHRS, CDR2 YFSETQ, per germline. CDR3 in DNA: TGCGCCAGCAGCTTAGGGGGGACCGGGGCCAACGTCCTGACTTTC. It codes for CASSLGGTGANVLTF.